Below are 20 T cell receptor beta chains sequenced from a single sample in a study of spatial heterogeneity in lung cancer. MiXCR, run by TCRdb on the 5' RACE reads, gives a single entry per CDR3 protein. The sample contains 12,000 or so distinct CDR3 sequences, about 13% of which appear only once. Regarding time point: sample taken at primary tumor resection. Tumor, nontumor lung or frozen PBMC supplied whole RNA that was sequenced unsorted. Sequenced here: PBMCs, sampled at surgery. The receptors shown here come from a female donor with early-stage non-small cell lung cancer.

There are many counts of this clonotype. The DNA of the CDR3 is TGTGCCAGCAGTTGGACTGCGAGGGGCGAGCAGTACTTC. The encoded protein is CASSWTARGEQYF. The chain has TRBV12-3 or TRBV12-4 and TRBJ2-7; perhaps D is TRBD1 or TRBD2 (5 bases each). The CDR3 has 13 residues. V lost 4 bases and J 6 bases, leaving 13 bases between the germline ends.

This clonotype is labeled as medium-sized. The J gene is TRBJ2-7, the V gene TRBV5-1; unclear D gene. The germline V gene encodes CDR1 SGHRS and CDR2 YFSETQ. V was cut by 6 bases and J by 4 bases, with 17 bases left in between. This CDR3 region has 14 residues. The DNA of the CDR3 is TGCGCCAGCACCCGATTCTTGTCTGGTTACGAGCAGTACTTC. Translation: CASTRFLSGYEQYF.

This clonotype was detected ten times or more. J is TRBJ2-1 and V is TRBV2; 12 nucleotides align to TRBD2. V lost 7 bases, J lost 7 bases, and 8 bases stayed unmatched. The CDR3 is 15 residues long. The germline CDR1 and CDR2 sequences are SNHLY and FYNNEI. The CDR3 DNA reads as TGTGCCAGCAATCGCGGACTAGCGGGGATAAATGAGCAGTTCTTC. Protein product: CASNRGLAGINEQFF.

This clonotype qualifies as medium-sized. The gene calls are TRBV7-9 and TRBJ2-1; 9 bases map to TRBD2. Germline CDR1 SEHNR, CDR2 FQNEAQ (reference sequence). This CDR3 region has 14 residues. V was pared by 2 bases and J by 8 bases, with 4 bases of the junction left unmatched. The chain's CDR3 is CASSLYVAGDEQFF. The CDR3 region has the DNA TGTGCCAGCAGCTTATATGTAGCGGGAGATGAGCAGTTCTTC.

This clonotype was recorded many times. The chain couples TRBV20-1 to TRBJ2-5; weak D call: TRBD2 (6 bases). The CDR3 length is 14 residues. Trimming shortened V by 6 bases and J by 1 base, and 15 bases separated the two germline ends. Germline loops: CDR1 DFQATT, CDR2 SNEGSKA (reference sequence). CDR3 coding DNA: TGCAGTGCGACGGCGGGACTCGCCCAAGAGACCCAGTACTTC. Translating it yields CSATAGLAQETQYF.

This clonotype was detected ten times or more. The chain is built from TRBV28 and TRBJ2-7; the D is unclear. Trimming pared 1 base from V and 2 bases from J, leaving 9 bases between. CDR1 is MDHEN and CDR2 is SYDVKM in the germline V gene. The CDR3 covers 14 residues. CDR3 in amino acids: CASSLSGPPYEQYF. In nucleotides, the CDR3 is TGTGCCAGCAGTTTATCTGGGCCCCCCTACGAGCAGTACTTC.

In its sample, this clonotype was seen many times. J is TRBJ2-7 and V is TRBV19; TRBD1 aligns across 10 bases. The CDR3 runs to 15 residues. Per germline, CDR1 LNHDA and CDR2 SQIVND (reference sequence). The V and J ends lost 5 bases and 6 bases, in that order; junction bases with no gene match: 10. DNA for the CDR3: TGTGCCAGTAGTGACGCGGGACAGGGGCCCCTCGAGCAGTACTTC. Translating gives CASSDAGQGPLEQYF.

V usage is TRBV29-1 and J usage is TRBJ1-1, with TRBD1 matching over 7 bases. This CDR3 region has 14 residues. The V gene's germline CDR1 is SQVTM and CDR2 ANQGSEA. The trim removed 4 bases at V and 0 bases at J, leaving 5 bases unmatched. This CDR3 reads CSVARGTVNTEAFF. The CDR3 DNA is TGCAGCGTTGCCAGAGGGACAGTGAACACTGAAGCTTTCTTT.

The table lists this clonotype with many counts. The chain combines TRBV5-1 with TRBJ1-6; 7 bases are shared with TRBD1. V was pared by 4 bases and J by 8 bases, with 3 bases of the junction left unmatched. The CDR3 covers 13 residues. Germline CDR1 SGHRS, CDR2 YFSETQ. The CDR3 nucleotides read TGCGCCAGCAGCCCTGGGACAGATTCACCCCTCCACTTT. Translated: CASSPGTDSPLHF.

This clonotype is deemed medium-sized. The CDR3 DNA follows: TGTGCCAGCTCACAGGGGGAAAACACTGAAGCTTTCTTT. As protein: CASSQGENTEAFF. This rearrangement joins TRBV18 to TRBJ1-1, with D possibly being TRBD1 (6 bases). Deletions cut 4 bases from V and 2 bases from J, with 8 bases between. The CDR3 covers 13 residues. Germline CDR1 reads KGHSH; CDR2 reads LQKENI.

This clonotype was observed a handful of times. The chain uses TRBV28 and TRBJ1-6; D is undetermined. Germline lookup yields CDR1 MDHEN and CDR2 SYDVKM. The CDR3 contains 14 residues. The V end was cut by 3 bases, the J end by 7 bases, with 10 bases between. Written as DNA, the CDR3 is TGTGCCAGCAGTTTGAGGACCACCAATTCACCCCTCCACTTT. It encodes CASSLRTTNSPLHF.

This clonotype is judged medium-sized. Germline is not matched at one junction end, which may reflect a read error. The chain recombines TRBV6-5 with TRBJ2-3, with TRBD1 matching 7 bases. Germline V gene lookup returns CDR1 MNHEY and CDR2 SVGAGI. This CDR3 has 15 residues. The CDR3 region is CASSYSILGTDTQYF. The CDR3 bases are TGTGCCAGCAGTTACTCGATCCTGGGGACAGACACGCAGTATTTT.

This clonotype was seen repeatedly, ten times or more. The chain is built from TRBV3-1 and TRBJ2-1, with 7 positions matching TRBD1. V dropped 0 bases and J dropped 11; count of bases not matched to a gene: 4. CDR3 length equals 13 residues. Germline V lookup: CDR1 LGHDT, CDR2 YNNKEL (reference sequence). The CDR3 sequence: CASSQDQGQKQFF. As DNA, the CDR3 is TGTGCCAGCAGCCAAGATCAGGGACAGAAGCAGTTCTTC.

This chain joins TRBV2 and TRBJ2-5; 10 bases agree with TRBD2. The V segment lost 10 bases and the J segment 0 bases; nucleotides outside the gene matches: 5. Germline V gene data show CDR1 as SNHLY and CDR2 as FYNNEI. The CDR3 is 14 residues long. This CDR3 is CATQGLANQETQYF. The CDR3 coding sequence is TGTGCCACCCAGGGACTAGCGAACCAAGAGACCCAGTACTTC. The entire variable domain, with the rest obtained from reference TRBV2 and TRBJ2-5, is as follows: EPEVTQTPSHQVTQMGQEVILRCVPISNHLYFYWYRQILGQKVEFLVSFYNNEISEKSEIFDDQFSVERPDGSNFTLKIRSTKLEDSAMYFCATQGLANQETQYFGPGTRLLVL.

This clonotype was counted many times. The chain recombines TRBV5-1 with TRBJ1-2; D might be TRBD1 (6 bases). V lost 7 bases and J 0 bases, leaving 19 bases between the germline ends. The length of the CDR3 is 16 residues. Germline-derived CDR1 and CDR2 are SGHRS and YFSETQ. The CDR3 loop is CASAPGRDISNYGYTF. CDR3 nucleotides: TGCGCCAGCGCCCCAGGAAGGGACATTTCTAACTATGGCTACACCTTC.

This clonotype is labeled as medium-sized. The chain has TRBV7-9 and TRBJ2-1, with D maybe TRBD1 (6 bases). Per the germline V gene, CDR1 is SEHNR and CDR2 is FQNEAQ (reference sequence). CDR3 size: 17 residues. The germline V and J ends were trimmed by 5 bases and 0 bases, with 17 bases remaining between them. The CDR3 here is CASSHDRPRDSYNEQFF. CDR3 DNA sequence: TGTGCCAGCAGCCACGACAGGCCGAGGGACTCCTACAATGAGCAGTTCTTC.

This clonotype was found many times. The chain couples TRBV7-2 to TRBJ2-3; D might be TRBD2 (6 bases). Between the trimmed V and J ends, which lost 0 bases and 6 bases, there was a span of 16 bases. Germline lookup yields CDR1 SGHTA and CDR2 FQGNSA. The CDR3 is 16 amino acids. The CDR3 DNA reads as TGTGCCAGCAGCTTAGCGGGTTCGGGAGCTCGGGATACGCAGTATTTT. This encodes CASSLAGSGARDTQYF.

This clonotype has at least ten counts. This chain connects TRBV29-1 to TRBJ1-4; TRBD1 matches 7 bases. V lost 7 bases and J lost 8; bases outside the gene matches: 13. CDR1 SQVTM and CDR2 ANQGSEA come from the germline V gene. This CDR3 has 14 amino acids. CDR3 in amino acids: CSAGQGDRWEKLFF. CDR3 coding DNA: TGCAGCGCCGGGCAGGGGGACCGGTGGGAAAAACTGTTTTTT. Supplemented by reference TRBV29-1 and TRBJ1-4, the full variable domain reads SAVISQKPSRDICQRGTSLTIQCQVDSQVTMMFWYRQQPGQSLTLIATANQGSEATYESGFVIDKFPISRPNLTFSTLTVSNMSPEDSSIYLCSAGQGDRWEKLFFGSGTQLSVL.

The chain employs TRBV29-1 and TRBJ1-1; TRBD1 aligns across 8 bases. The trim removed 7 bases at V and 13 bases at J, leaving 8 bases unmatched. The CDR3 consists of 10 residues. CDR1 and CDR2 (germline): SQVTM, ANQGSEA. CDR3 in amino acids: CSGVGQGLFF. The CDR3 nucleotides are TGCAGCGGAGTAGGACAGGGTCTTTTCTTT.

This clonotype occurred many times. The chain has TRBV20-1 and TRBJ1-2, with D tentatively TRBD1 (5 bases). Germline lookup yields CDR1 DFQATT and CDR2 SNEGSKA (reference sequence). This CDR3 spans 13 amino acids. Trimming removed 2 bases from V and 5 bases from J, with 12 bases in between. The CDR3 here is CSARTPGFYGYTF. The CDR3 DNA sequence: TGCAGTGCTAGAACTCCAGGGTTTTATGGCTACACCTTC.